This entry lists 3 T cell receptor beta chains sequenced from one sample in a study of identical twins. TCRdb reprocessed the 5' RACE reads with MiXCR, giving one entry per CDR3 protein. The table records 1.5 million to 2 million distinct CDR3 sequences, about 31% of them present only once. Source material: cord blood. The receptors were sampled from a newborn girl in good health.

In this sample, this clonotype turned up a few times. The J gene is TRBJ2-1, the V gene TRBV6-2 or TRBV6-3, with TRBD2 identical over 9 bases. From germline, CDR1 is MNHEY and CDR2 SVGEGT. The trim removed 2 bases at V and 9 bases at J, leaving 5 bases unmatched. CDR3 length: 14 amino acids. This CDR3 reads CASSYTGTSSEQFF. The CDR3 region has the DNA TGTGCCAGCAGTTACACCGGGACTAGCAGTGAGCAGTTCTTC.

The V call is TRBV20-1, the J call TRBJ1-2, with D possibly matching TRBD1 (6 bases). The germline gives CDR1 DFQATT, CDR2 SNEGSKA (reference sequence). The V gene lost 3 bases and the J gene lost 2 bases, with 13 bases spanning the gap. CDR3 length: 14 residues. CDR3 DNA sequence: TGCAGTGCTAGGGACAGCCCTTTCAACTATGGCTACACCTTC. This sequence encodes CSARDSPFNYGYTF.

This clonotype has a handful of counts. The rearrangement links TRBV10-2 to TRBJ2-5; D is uncertain. TRBJ2-7 matches the DNA end more closely, so the J call is doubtful. Germline V gene data show CDR1 as WSHSY and CDR2 as SAAADI. CDR3 length: 14 amino acids. The CDR3 is CASMGNMSPFEQYF. As DNA, the CDR3 is TGCGCCAGCATGGGGAATATGAGCCCTTTCGAGCAGTACTTC.